A single sample gave rise to the 15 T cell receptor beta chains below, sequenced in a study of blood T cell repertoires in COVID-19. TCRdb's table, derived via immunoSEQ multiplex PCR, lists solely in-frame clones and lacks some. The data hold 110,000 or so clones, with roughly nine tenths observed a single time. Input material: peripheral blood. Receptor source: a man aged 65 to 79 who had recovered from COVID-19.

The chain is built from TRBV7-2 and TRBJ2-1; no firm D call. The V gene's germline CDR1 is SGHTA and CDR2 FQGNSA. This CDR3 has 15 residues. Trimming shortened V by 5 bases and J by 0 bases, and 11 bases separated the two germline ends. CDR3 sequence: CASSAIVSSYNEQFF. CDR3 DNA: TGTGCCAGCAGCGCTATAGTTAGCTCCTACAATGAGCAGTTCTTC.

The rearrangement joins TRBV4-1 to TRBJ2-1, with D possibly being TRBD2 (5 bases). Germline V CDR1 and CDR2: MGHRA, YSYEKL. The CDR3 length is 16 residues. The V and J ends lost 0 bases and 8 bases respectively, with 17 bases between them. This CDR3 reads CASSQESSGAVHEQFF. The CDR3 coding sequence is TGCGCCAGCAGCCAAGAAAGCAGCGGAGCAGTCCATGAGCAGTTCTTC.

This clone has just a few counts. V and J are TRBV28 and TRBJ1-1; D gene ambiguous. Deletions cut 3 bases from V and 7 bases from J, with 9 bases between. Per the germline V gene, CDR1 is MDHEN and CDR2 is SYDVKM. The CDR3 is made up of 12 amino acids. CDR3 loop: CASSFVDFEAFF. The CDR3 DNA follows: TGTGCCAGCAGTTTTGTGGACTTTGAAGCTTTCTTT.

The table lists this clone with a few counts. The chain couples TRBV2 to TRBJ2-7, with 9 bases fitting TRBD1. This CDR3 region has 13 residues. With 6 bases clipped from V and 5 bases from J, the junction kept 5 bases outside the gene matches. The germline V gene has CDR1 SNHLY and CDR2 FYNNEI. CDR3 DNA: TGTGCCAGCAGCCGGGACAGGGACAACGAGCAGTACTTC. It yields the protein CASSRDRDNEQYF.

This clone was seen just once. The V and J genes are TRBV19 and TRBJ1-2; D may be TRBD1 (5 bases). The ends were cut back, 7 bases at V and 4 bases at J, with 16 bases in the middle. Per the germline V gene, CDR1 is LNHDA and CDR2 is SQIVND (reference sequence). The CDR3 covers 14 residues. This CDR3 reads CASTRAGTGYGYTF. The CDR3 nucleotides read TGTGCCAGTACCCGGGCGGGGACGGGCTATGGCTACACCTTC. Full variable domain (remainder filled in from reference TRBV19 and TRBJ1-2): DGGITQSPKYLFRKEGQNVTLSCEQNLNHDAMYWYRQDPGQGLRLIYYSQIVNDFQKGDIAEGYSVSREKKESFPLTVTSAQKNPTAFYLCASTRAGTGYGYTFGSGTRLTVV.

J is TRBJ2-3 and V is TRBV9; a weak D match, TRBD1 (5 bases). CDR1 and CDR2 (germline): SGDLS, YYNGEE. The V gene lost 4 bases and the J gene lost 2 bases, with 11 bases spanning the gap. The CDR3 contains 14 residues. This chain's CDR3 is CASSPRQYTDTQYF. The DNA of the CDR3 is TGTGCCAGCAGCCCCCGACAGTACACAGATACGCAGTATTTT. The variable domain in full, with the rest retrieved from reference TRBV9 and TRBJ2-3, is DSGVTQTPKHLITATGQRVTLRCSPRSGDLSVYWYQQSLDQGLQFLIQYYNGEERAKGNILERFSAQQFPDLHSELNLSSLELGDSALYFCASSPRQYTDTQYFGPGTRLTVL.

The chain links TRBV28 to TRBJ2-7; possible D gene TRBD2, 5 bases. CDR3 size: 11 residues. Trimming took 6 bases from V and 13 from J, leaving 16 bases between them. The V gene's germline CDR1 is MDHEN and CDR2 SYDVKM. In DNA form, the CDR3 reads TGTGCCAGCAGAGGCGGGTACCTCGTATACTTC. As protein: CASRGGYLVYF.

The chain joins TRBV12-3 or TRBV12-4 to TRBJ2-7; TRBD2 agrees at 9 bases. Trimming at V came to 5 bases and at J to 6 bases, leaving 5 bases not matched to a gene. The CDR3 has 13 amino acids. CDR3 in amino acids: CASSAGTSPEQYF. The DNA of the CDR3 is TGTGCCAGCAGTGCCGGGACTAGCCCCGAGCAGTACTTC.

The V gene is TRBV28, the J gene TRBJ2-7; 12 bases are shared with TRBD2. With 6 bases clipped from V and 3 bases from J, the junction kept 3 bases outside the gene matches. Germline V gene data show CDR1 as MDHEN and CDR2 as SYDVKM. The CDR3 loop spans 14 amino acids. The CDR3 bases are TGTGCCAGCAGGAGGACTAGCGGGATCTACGAGCAGTACTTC. It translates to CASRRTSGIYEQYF.

This rearrangement joins TRBV27 to TRBJ2-3, with 11 bases matching TRBD2. The germline CDR1 and CDR2 sequences are MNHEY and SMNVEV (reference sequence). This CDR3 has 17 amino acids. Trimming removed 5 bases from V and 2 bases from J; junction bases left unmatched: 9. Written as DNA, the CDR3 is TGTGCCAGCAGTCCCACCCGACTAGCGGGGTACACAGATACGCAGTATTTT. It specifies CASSPTRLAGYTDTQYF.

The gene calls are TRBV24-1 and TRBJ2-7, with TRBD2 matching 15 bases. V dropped 4 bases and J dropped 2; count of bases not matched to a gene: 8. The length of the CDR3 is 18 residues. From germline, CDR1 is KGHDR and CDR2 SFDVKD. In DNA form, the CDR3 reads TGTGCCACCAGTGACTCCGGGACTAGCGGGGGGTATACCTACGAGCAGTACTTC. Translation gives CATSDSGTSGGYTYEQYF.

The V call is TRBV9, the J call TRBJ1-6, with TRBD1 as a possible D gene (6 bases). This CDR3 is built from 14 residues. CDR1 is SGDLS, CDR2 YYNGEE, per germline. The V end lost 4 bases, the J end lost 4 bases, and 9 bases lay between the germline ends. The CDR3 here is CASSTGQYNSPLHF. CDR3 nucleotides: TGTGCCAGCAGCACAGGACAGTATAATTCACCCCTCCACTTT.

The chain employs TRBV9 and TRBJ2-3; 7 bases are a match to TRBD2. Germline V gene lookup returns CDR1 SGDLS and CDR2 YYNGEE. This CDR3 has 16 amino acids. The J segment lost 4 bases and the V segment lost 2 bases, leaving 10 bases of the junction unmatched. The CDR3 DNA follows: TGTGCCAGCAGCGTGTTGGGGCTAGCGGACGCAGATACGCAGTATTTT. It is translated as CASSVLGLADADTQYF.

V and J are TRBV2 and TRBJ1-5, with TRBD1 as a possible D gene (6 bases). Germline CDR1 reads SNHLY; CDR2 reads FYNNEI. The CDR3 length is 16 residues. V lost 6 bases, J lost 0 bases, and 15 bases lay in between. The CDR3 DNA sequence: TGTGCCAGCAGAGCTACAGGGATTTATAGCAATCAGCCCCAGCATTTT. Residues: CASRATGIYSNQPQHF.

This clone appeared once. This chain links TRBV7-9 with TRBJ1-1, with 9 bases aligning to TRBD1. The CDR3 totals 15 residues. The junction had 7 bases not matched to a gene; V was cut back by 4 bases and J by 4 bases. Germline CDR1 reads SEHNR; CDR2 reads FQNEAQ (reference sequence). The CDR3 reads CASSSNRDRVTEAFF. In DNA, the CDR3 is TGTGCCAGCAGCTCAAACCGGGACAGGGTCACTGAAGCTTTCTTT.